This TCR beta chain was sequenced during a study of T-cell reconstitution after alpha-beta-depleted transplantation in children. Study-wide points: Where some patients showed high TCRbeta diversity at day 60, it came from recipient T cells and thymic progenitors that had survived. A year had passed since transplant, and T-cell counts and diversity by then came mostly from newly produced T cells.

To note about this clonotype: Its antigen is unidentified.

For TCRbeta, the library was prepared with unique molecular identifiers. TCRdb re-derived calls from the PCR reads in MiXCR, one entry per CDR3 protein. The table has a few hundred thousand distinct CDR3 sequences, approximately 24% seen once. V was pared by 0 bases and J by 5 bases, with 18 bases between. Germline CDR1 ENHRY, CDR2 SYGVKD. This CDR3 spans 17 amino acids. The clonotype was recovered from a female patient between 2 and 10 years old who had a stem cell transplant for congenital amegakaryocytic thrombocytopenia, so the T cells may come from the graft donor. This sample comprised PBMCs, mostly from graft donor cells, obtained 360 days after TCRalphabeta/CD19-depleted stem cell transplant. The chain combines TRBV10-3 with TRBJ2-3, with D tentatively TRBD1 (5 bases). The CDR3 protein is CAISESTYVGLGDTQYF. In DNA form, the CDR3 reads TGTGCCATCAGTGAGTCGACTTACGTGGGGCTTGGAGATACGCAGTATTTT.